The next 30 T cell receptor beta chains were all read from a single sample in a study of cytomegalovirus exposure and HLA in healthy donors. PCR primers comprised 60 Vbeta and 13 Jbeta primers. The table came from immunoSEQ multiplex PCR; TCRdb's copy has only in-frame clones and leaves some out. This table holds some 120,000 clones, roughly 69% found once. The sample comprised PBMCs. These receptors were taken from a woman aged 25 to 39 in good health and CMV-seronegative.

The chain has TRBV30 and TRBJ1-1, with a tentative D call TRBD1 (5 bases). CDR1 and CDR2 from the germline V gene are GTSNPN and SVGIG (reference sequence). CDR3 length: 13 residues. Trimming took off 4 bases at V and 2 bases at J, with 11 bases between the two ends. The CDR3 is CAWTPGVNTEAFF. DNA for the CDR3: TGTGCCTGGACTCCGGGGGTAAACACTGAAGCTTTCTTT.

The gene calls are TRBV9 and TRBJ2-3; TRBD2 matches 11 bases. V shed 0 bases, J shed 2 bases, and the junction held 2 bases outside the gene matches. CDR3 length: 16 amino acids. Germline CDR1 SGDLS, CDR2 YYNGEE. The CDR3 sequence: CASSVGTSGYTDTQYF. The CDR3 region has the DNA TGTGCCAGCAGCGTAGGGACTAGCGGGTACACAGATACGCAGTATTTT.

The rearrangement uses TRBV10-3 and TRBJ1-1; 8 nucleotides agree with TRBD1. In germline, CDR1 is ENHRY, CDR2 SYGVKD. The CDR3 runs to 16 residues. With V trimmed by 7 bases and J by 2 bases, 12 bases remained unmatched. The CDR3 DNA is TGTGCCATCACCCGGGGCAGGGGGCTTGACAACACTGAAGCTTTCTTT. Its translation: CAITRGRGLDNTEAFF.

The CDR3 DNA follows: TGTGCCAGCAGCGCAGCCGGGGGTTACGAGCAGTACTTC. Translation: CASSAAGGYEQYF. J is TRBJ2-7 and V is TRBV9; D perhaps matches TRBD2 (6 bases). V was trimmed by 3 bases and J by 4 bases, leaving 11 bases between them. Germline loops: CDR1 SGDLS, CDR2 YYNGEE. There are 13 residues in the CDR3.

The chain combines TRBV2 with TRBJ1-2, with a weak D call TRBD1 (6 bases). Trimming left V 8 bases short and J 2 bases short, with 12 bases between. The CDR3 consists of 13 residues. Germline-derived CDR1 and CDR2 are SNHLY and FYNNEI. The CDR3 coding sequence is TGTGCCAGCTCCCTCGGACAGAACTATGGCTACACCTTC. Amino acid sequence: CASSLGQNYGYTF.

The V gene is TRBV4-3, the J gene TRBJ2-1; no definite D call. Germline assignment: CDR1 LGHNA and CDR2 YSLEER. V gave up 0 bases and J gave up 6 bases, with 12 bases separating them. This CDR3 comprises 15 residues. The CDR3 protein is CASSQDRLPGNEQFF. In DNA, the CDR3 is TGCGCCAGCAGCCAAGATCGGCTGCCAGGCAATGAGCAGTTCTTC.

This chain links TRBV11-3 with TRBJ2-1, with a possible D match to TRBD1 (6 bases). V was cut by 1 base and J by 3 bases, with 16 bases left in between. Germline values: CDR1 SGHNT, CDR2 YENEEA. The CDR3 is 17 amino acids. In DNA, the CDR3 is TGTGCCAGCAGCTTAGGGATAGGGGGTAGCGTCTACAATGAGCAGTTCTTC. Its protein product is CASSLGIGGSVYNEQFF.

Written as DNA, the CDR3 is TGTGCCAGCAGTTTCAGGGGTAGGAACAATCAGCCCCAGCATTTT. Translation gives CASSFRGRNNQPQHF. The chain joins TRBV28 to TRBJ1-5, with D perhaps matching TRBD1 (6 bases). This CDR3 is built from 15 residues. The germline V and J ends were trimmed by 3 bases and 3 bases, with 12 bases remaining between them. CDR1 is MDHEN and CDR2 is SYDVKM in the germline V gene.

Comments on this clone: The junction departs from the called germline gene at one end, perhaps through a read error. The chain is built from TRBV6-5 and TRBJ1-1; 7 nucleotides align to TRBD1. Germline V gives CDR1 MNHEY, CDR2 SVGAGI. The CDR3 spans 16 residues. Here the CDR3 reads CASSYSPATGYTEAFF. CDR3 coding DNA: TGTGCCAGCAGTTACTCTCCGGCGACAGGGTACACTGAAGCTTTTTTT.

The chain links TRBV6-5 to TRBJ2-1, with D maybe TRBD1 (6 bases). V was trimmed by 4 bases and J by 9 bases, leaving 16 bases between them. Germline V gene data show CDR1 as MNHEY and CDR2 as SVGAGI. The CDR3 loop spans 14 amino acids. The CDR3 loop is CASSSTGSRLEQFF. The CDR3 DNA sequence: TGTGCCAGCAGTTCGACAGGCTCGCGTCTTGAGCAGTTCTTC.

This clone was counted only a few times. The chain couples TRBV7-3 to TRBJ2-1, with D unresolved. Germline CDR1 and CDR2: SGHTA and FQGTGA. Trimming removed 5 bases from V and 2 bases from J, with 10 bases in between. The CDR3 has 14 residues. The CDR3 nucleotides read TGTGCCAGCAGCCTAGACGGTGCCTACAATGAGCAGTTCTTC. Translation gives CASSLDGAYNEQFF.

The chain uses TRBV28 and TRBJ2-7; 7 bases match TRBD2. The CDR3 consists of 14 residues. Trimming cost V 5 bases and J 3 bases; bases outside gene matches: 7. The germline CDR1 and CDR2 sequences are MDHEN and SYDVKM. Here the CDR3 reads CASSGGTTDYEQYF. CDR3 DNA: TGTGCCAGCAGTGGTGGGACTACCGACTACGAGCAGTACTTC.

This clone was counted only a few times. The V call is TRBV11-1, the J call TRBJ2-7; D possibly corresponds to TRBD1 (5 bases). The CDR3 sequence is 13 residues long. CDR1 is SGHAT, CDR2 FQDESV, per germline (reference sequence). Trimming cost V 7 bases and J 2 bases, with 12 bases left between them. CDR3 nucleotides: TGTGCCAGCAAGCTGGCAGGGACCTACGAGCAGTACTTC. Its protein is CASKLAGTYEQYF.

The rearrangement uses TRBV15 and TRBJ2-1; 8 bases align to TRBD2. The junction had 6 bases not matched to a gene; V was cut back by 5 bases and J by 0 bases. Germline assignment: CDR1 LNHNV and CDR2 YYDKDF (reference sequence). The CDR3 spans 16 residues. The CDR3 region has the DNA TGTGCCACCAGCCGGGGGGGGGTCAGCTCCTACAATGAGCAGTTCTTC. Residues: CATSRGGVSSYNEQFF.

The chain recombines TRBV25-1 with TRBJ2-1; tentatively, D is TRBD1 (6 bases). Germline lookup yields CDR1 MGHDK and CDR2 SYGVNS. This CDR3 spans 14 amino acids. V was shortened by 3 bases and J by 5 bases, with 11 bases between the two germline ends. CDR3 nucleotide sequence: TGTGCCAGCAGTGAGGCAGGGACACACAATGAGCAGTTCTTC. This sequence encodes CASSEAGTHNEQFF.

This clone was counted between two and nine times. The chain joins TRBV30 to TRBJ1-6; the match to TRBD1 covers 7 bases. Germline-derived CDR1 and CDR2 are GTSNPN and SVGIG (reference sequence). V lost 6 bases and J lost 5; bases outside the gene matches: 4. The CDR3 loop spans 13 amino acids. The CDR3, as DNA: TGTGCCTGCGGGGACAGCCATAATTCACCCCTCCACTTT. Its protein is CACGDSHNSPLHF. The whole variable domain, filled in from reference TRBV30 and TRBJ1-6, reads SQTIHQWPATLVQPVGSPLSLECTVEGTSNPNLYWYRQAAGRGLQLLFYSVGIGQISSEVPQNLSASRPQDRQFILSSKKLLLSDSGFYLCACGDSHNSPLHFGNGTRLTVT.

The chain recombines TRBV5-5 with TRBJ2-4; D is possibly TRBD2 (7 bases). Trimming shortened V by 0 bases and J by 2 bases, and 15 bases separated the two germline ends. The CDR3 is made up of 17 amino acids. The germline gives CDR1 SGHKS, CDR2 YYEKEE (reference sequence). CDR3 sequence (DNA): TGTGCCAGCAGCTTGGGGTCGGGGGGCGCGTCCAAAAACATTCAGTACTTC. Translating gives CASSLGSGGASKNIQYF.

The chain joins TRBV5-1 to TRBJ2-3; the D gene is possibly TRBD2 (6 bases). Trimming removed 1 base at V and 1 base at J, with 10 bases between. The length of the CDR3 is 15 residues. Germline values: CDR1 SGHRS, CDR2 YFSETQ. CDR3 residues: CASSLRERGTDTQYF. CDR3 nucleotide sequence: TGCGCCAGCAGCTTGCGGGAGCGCGGCACAGATACGCAGTATTTT.

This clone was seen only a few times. The CDR3 loop reads CAATGNTEAFF. The CDR3 bases are TGTGCCGCCACAGGGAACACTGAAGCTTTCTTT. The chain employs TRBV10-3 and TRBJ1-1; possible D gene TRBD1, 5 bases. The length of the CDR3 is 11 residues. Trimming took 11 bases from V and 1 from J, leaving 8 bases between them. Germline CDR1 reads ENHRY; CDR2 reads SYGVKD.

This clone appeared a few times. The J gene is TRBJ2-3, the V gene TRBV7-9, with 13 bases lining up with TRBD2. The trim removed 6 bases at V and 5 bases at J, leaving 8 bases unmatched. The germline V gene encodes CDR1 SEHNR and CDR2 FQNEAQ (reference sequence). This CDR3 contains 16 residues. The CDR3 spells CASSQLAGGPGDTQYF. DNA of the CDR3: TGTGCCAGCAGTCAACTAGCGGGAGGGCCAGGAGATACGCAGTATTTT.

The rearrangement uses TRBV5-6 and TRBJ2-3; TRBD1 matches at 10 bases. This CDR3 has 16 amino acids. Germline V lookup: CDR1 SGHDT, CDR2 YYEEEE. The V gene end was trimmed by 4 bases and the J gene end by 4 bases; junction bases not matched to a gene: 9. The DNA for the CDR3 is TGTGCCAGCAGCCGGGGGACAGGGGATTTGGCAGATACGCAGTATTTT. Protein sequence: CASSRGTGDLADTQYF.

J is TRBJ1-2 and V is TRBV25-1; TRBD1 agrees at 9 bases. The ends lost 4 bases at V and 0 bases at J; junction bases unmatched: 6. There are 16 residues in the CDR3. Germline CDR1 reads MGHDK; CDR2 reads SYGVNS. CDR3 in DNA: TGTGCCAGCAGTGGTTCGGACAGGGGAGCTAACTATGGCTACACCTTC. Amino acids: CASSGSDRGANYGYTF.

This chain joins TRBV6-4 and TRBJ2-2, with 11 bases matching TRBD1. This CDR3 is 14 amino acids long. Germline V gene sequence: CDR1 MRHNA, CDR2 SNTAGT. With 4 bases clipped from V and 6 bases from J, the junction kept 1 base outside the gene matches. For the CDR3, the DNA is TGTGCCAGCAGTGGGACAGGGGGCGCCGGGGAGCTGTTTTTT. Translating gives CASSGTGGAGELFF.

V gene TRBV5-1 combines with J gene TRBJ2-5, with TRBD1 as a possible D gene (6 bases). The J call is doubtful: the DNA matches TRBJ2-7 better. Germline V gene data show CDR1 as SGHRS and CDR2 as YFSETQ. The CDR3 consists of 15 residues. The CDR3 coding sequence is TGCGCCAGCAGCTTGACAGGGCCGAGCTCCTACGAGCAGTACTTC. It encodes CASSLTGPSSYEQYF.

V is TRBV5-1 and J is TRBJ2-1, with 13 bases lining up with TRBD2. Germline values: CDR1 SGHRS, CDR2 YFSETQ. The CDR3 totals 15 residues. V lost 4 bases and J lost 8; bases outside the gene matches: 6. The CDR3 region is CASSRLAGGSYEQFF. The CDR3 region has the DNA TGCGCCAGCAGCAGACTAGCGGGAGGAAGCTATGAGCAGTTCTTC.

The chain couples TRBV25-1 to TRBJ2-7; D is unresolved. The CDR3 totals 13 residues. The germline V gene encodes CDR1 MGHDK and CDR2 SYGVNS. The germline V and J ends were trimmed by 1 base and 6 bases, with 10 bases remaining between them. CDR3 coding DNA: TGTGCCAGCAGTGAATTAGTAACGGGCGAGCAGTACTTC. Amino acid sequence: CASSELVTGEQYF.

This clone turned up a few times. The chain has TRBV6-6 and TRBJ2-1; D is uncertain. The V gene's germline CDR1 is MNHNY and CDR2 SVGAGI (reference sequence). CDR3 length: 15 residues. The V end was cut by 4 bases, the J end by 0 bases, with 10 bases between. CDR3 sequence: CASSSVAGSYNEQFF. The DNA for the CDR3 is TGTGCCAGCAGTTCCGTGGCTGGCTCCTACAATGAGCAGTTCTTC.

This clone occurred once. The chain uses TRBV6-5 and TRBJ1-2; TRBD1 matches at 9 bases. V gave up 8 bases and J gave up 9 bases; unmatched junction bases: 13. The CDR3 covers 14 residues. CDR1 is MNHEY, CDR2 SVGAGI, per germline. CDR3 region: CASLRDREGASYTF. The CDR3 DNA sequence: TGTGCCAGCCTACGGGACAGGGAGGGTGCAAGCTACACCTTC.

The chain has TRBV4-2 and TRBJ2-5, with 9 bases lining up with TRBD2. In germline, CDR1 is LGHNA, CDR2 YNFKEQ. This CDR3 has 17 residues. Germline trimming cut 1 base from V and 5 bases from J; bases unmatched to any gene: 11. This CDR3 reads CASSQGSGGRAGETQYF. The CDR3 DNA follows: TGTGCCAGCAGCCAAGGGTCGGGCGGGAGGGCCGGTGAGACCCAGTACTTC.

CDR3 sequence reads: CASSEEGVVNQPQHF. CDR3 nucleotides: TGTGCCAGCAGCGAGGAAGGGGTAGTAAATCAGCCCCAGCATTTT. V gene TRBV9 combines with J gene TRBJ1-5; D possibly corresponds to TRBD1 (5 bases). The CDR3 has 15 residues. CDR1 SGDLS and CDR2 YYNGEE come from the germline V gene. Trimming took off 3 bases at V and 4 bases at J, with 14 bases between the two ends.